This T cell receptor beta chain was obtained from a study of T cell changes during pregnancy in multiple sclerosis. Assay used: immunoSEQ multiplex PCR; TCRdb lists only in-frame clones, some missing. The sample records under 70,000 clones, around 91% being singletons. CDR1 is SGHNT, CDR2 YENEEA, per germline. The germline V and J ends were trimmed by 2 bases and 10 bases, with 9 bases remaining between them. CDR3 length equals 13 residues. This receptor was identified in a female donor in good health, enrolled as a control in a pregnancy study. Source: peripheral blood, taken after pregnancy. The V call is TRBV11-3, the J call TRBJ1-6, with TRBD1 as a possible D gene (5 bases). CDR3: CASSLIGGSPLHF. The CDR3 DNA reads as TGTGCCAGCAGCTTAATTGGGGGGTCACCCCTCCACTTT.